Below are 15 T cell receptor beta chains sequenced from a single sample in a study of T cell repertoires in cytomegalovirus infection (dated by TCRdb to the late 2010s). Sequencing was carried out with an Illumina HiSeq 1500. Using fastp trimming at Q25 and MiXCR clonotype assembly, TCRdb reanalyzed the public sequencing data and kept in-frame beta chains. Each entry is one CDR3 protein sequence, shown with its most common DNA and genes. The table for this sample lists hundreds of thousands of distinct CDR3 sequences; 10% to 12% of them were counted only once. The ten largest clones take up approximately 10% of the sample. Sequenced material: PBMCs. The receptors come from a human donor in good health (CMV status not recorded). Some clones in this sample may be carry-over from other donors' samples.

This chain joins TRBV3-1 and TRBJ1-1; tentatively, D is TRBD1 (5 bases). The V gene lost 3 bases and the J gene lost 1 base, with 12 bases spanning the gap. Germline assignment: CDR1 LGHDT and CDR2 YNNKEL (reference sequence). The CDR3 totals 15 residues. CDR3 nucleotide sequence: TGTGCCAGCAGCCAGGGGGGAGTTACGAACACTGAAGCTTTCTTT. It yields the protein CASSQGGVTNTEAFF.

This chain links TRBV30 with TRBJ2-1; TRBD2 is a possible D gene (6 bases). V was trimmed by 4 bases and J by 7 bases, leaving 17 bases between them. This CDR3 is 14 amino acids long. Germline V gene data show CDR1 as GTSNPN and CDR2 as SVGIG (reference sequence). CDR3 sequence: CAWKAGTSPNEQFF. The CDR3 nucleotides are TGTGCCTGGAAGGCAGGGACTTCTCCTAATGAGCAGTTCTTC. Looking up the rest from reference TRBV30 and TRBJ2-1 gives the full variable domain: SQTIHQWPATLVQPVGSPLSLECTVEGTSNPNLYWYRQAAGRGLQLLFYSVGIGQISSEVPQNLSASRPQDRQFILSSKKLLLSDSGFYLCAWKAGTSPNEQFFGPGTRLTVL.

The gene calls are TRBV5-5 and TRBJ1-5; no reliable D call. Looked up from germline, CDR1 is SGHKS and CDR2 is YYEKEE (reference sequence). The V gene lost 5 bases and the J gene lost 0 bases, with 9 bases spanning the gap. The CDR3 totals 14 residues. CDR3 in amino acids: CASSSGHSNQPQHF. The CDR3 DNA reads TGTGCCAGCAGTTCCGGCCATAGCAATCAGCCCCAGCATTTT.

The V call is TRBV30, the J call TRBJ1-5; the match to TRBD1 covers 7 bases. This CDR3 spans 15 amino acids. V trimming: 0 bases; J trimming: 5 bases; junction bases outside the gene matches: 7. Germline V gene sequence: CDR1 GTSNPN, CDR2 SVGIG (reference sequence). The CDR3 protein is CAWSVTSRGDQPQHF. The CDR3 bases are TGTGCCTGGAGTGTAACATCCAGGGGGGATCAGCCCCAGCATTTT.

This clonotype was seen a few times. The chain is built from TRBV6-6 and TRBJ2-3; the D gene is possibly TRBD1 (5 bases). Looked up from germline, CDR1 is MNHNY and CDR2 is SVGAGI (reference sequence). V lost 7 bases and J lost 3, with 14 bases in between. The CDR3 spans 14 residues. The CDR3 DNA sequence: TGTGCCAGCACCCAAAGACAGTTGACAGATACGCAGTATTTT. Translation gives CASTQRQLTDTQYF.

This clonotype was found a few times. J is TRBJ2-5 and V is TRBV20-1; unclear D gene. The CDR3 extends over 13 amino acids. Trimming shortened V by 3 bases and J by 2 bases, and 10 bases separated the two germline ends. Germline CDR1 reads DFQATT; CDR2 reads SNEGSKA (reference sequence). The CDR3 is CSASVSEQETQYF. The CDR3 DNA reads TGCAGTGCTAGTGTGTCTGAGCAAGAGACCCAGTACTTC.

This clonotype has ten or more counts. V gene TRBV6-1 combines with J gene TRBJ1-2; the D is unclear. The CDR3 extends over 13 amino acids. Germline CDR1 MNHNS, CDR2 SASEGT. Between the trimmed V and J ends, which lost 6 bases and 4 bases, there was a span of 12 bases. CDR3 in amino acids: CASRHRTPYGYTF. In DNA, the CDR3 is TGTGCCAGCAGACACAGAACCCCCTATGGCTACACCTTC.

This clonotype showed up just a few times. The chain couples TRBV23-1 to TRBJ2-7; TRBD2 aligns across 7 bases. TRBV23-1 is treated as an ORF (open reading frame) with a function not yet certain. There are 12 residues in the CDR3. V lost 7 bases to trimming and J lost 6 bases; unmatched junction nucleotides: 6. The CDR3 DNA reads as TGCGCCAGCAAGGGCGGGAGATGCGAGCAGTACTTC. It codes for CASKGGRCEQYF.

This chain joins TRBV20-1 and TRBJ2-7; D is ambiguous. The V gene's germline CDR1 is DFQATT and CDR2 SNEGSKA (reference sequence). The CDR3 sequence is 11 residues long. Trimming shortened V by 6 bases and J by 1 base, and 7 bases separated the two germline ends. The DNA of the CDR3 is TGCAGTGCAGTCGCGTCCTACGAGCAGTACTTC. This translates into CSAVASYEQYF.

The chain recombines TRBV12-3 or TRBV12-4 with TRBJ1-2, with unresolved D. The CDR3 runs to 14 residues. V was shortened by 5 bases and J by 1 base, with 11 bases between the two germline ends. The DNA for the CDR3 is TGTGCCAGCAGTGCCGCCCTCTATAACTATGGCTACACCTTC. This gives the protein CASSAALYNYGYTF.

The chain has TRBV7-9 and TRBJ1-3; D is possibly TRBD1 (5 bases). Germline assignment: CDR1 SEHNR and CDR2 FQNEAQ (reference sequence). This CDR3 is built from 16 residues. The V gene lost 3 bases and the J gene lost 0 bases, with 12 bases spanning the gap. The CDR3 region is CASSFDGTYSGNTIYF. The CDR3 bases are TGTGCCAGCAGCTTCGACGGGACCTACTCTGGAAACACCATATATTTT.

In this sample, this clonotype turned up many times. CDR3 in amino acids: CASSFGRRNTGELFF. The CDR3 bases are TGTGCCAGCAGTTTCGGTCGGCGAAACACCGGGGAGCTGTTTTTT. V is TRBV12-3 or TRBV12-4 and J is TRBJ2-2; D uncertain. V shed 3 bases and J shed 2 bases, with 10 bases lying between them. The CDR3 spans 15 residues.

This clonotype was seen at least ten times. V is TRBV7-2 and J is TRBJ1-5; D unclear. CDR1 SGHTA and CDR2 FQGNSA come from the germline V gene. The CDR3 totals 15 residues. V shed 2 bases and J shed 3 bases, with 11 bases lying between them. CDR3 protein: CASSLSAGPNQPQHF. The CDR3, as DNA: TGTGCCAGCAGCTTATCAGCGGGTCCCAATCAGCCCCAGCATTTT.

The CDR3 is CASSSRQGNGNQPQHF. DNA of the CDR3: TGTGCCAGCAGTTCCCGGCAGGGAAATGGCAATCAGCCCCAGCATTTT. The rearrangement joins TRBV27 to TRBJ1-5, with D perhaps matching TRBD1 (5 bases). V was trimmed by 4 bases and J by 2 bases, leaving 15 bases between them. CDR1 is MNHEY and CDR2 is SMNVEV in the germline V gene (reference sequence). This CDR3 spans 16 amino acids.

This clonotype was counted ten times or more. The chain carries TRBV7-3 and TRBJ2-3; D is possibly TRBD2 (5 bases). Germline V lookup: CDR1 SGHTA, CDR2 FQGTGA. V lost 2 bases and J 0 bases, leaving 9 bases between the germline ends. The CDR3 has 15 residues. The DNA of the CDR3 is TGTGCCAGCAGCTTAGGAGGACTCAGCACAGATACGCAGTATTTT. This encodes CASSLGGLSTDTQYF.